The 6 T cell receptor beta chains listed next were all sequenced from one sample in a study of CD8 T cells in Susac syndrome. RNA amounts of about 0.5 to 1 ug underwent reverse transcription with random hexamers. TCRdb reprocessed the immunoSEQ multiplex PCR reads via MiXCR and lists one record per CDR3 protein. Of 200,000 to 250,000 distinct CDR3 sequences in the sample, about 95% were seen once. The sequencing input was CD4+ T cells from PBMCs. These TCRs come from a human donor with multiple sclerosis.

The chain carries TRBV11-1 and TRBJ2-1; 12 bases are shared with TRBD2. Germline CDR1 SGHAT, CDR2 FQDESV (reference sequence). The V segment lost 5 bases and the J segment 0 bases; nucleotides outside the gene matches: 11. This CDR3 has 19 amino acids. CDR3 sequence (DNA): TGTGCCAGCAGCCGCCTCGGGCTAGCGGGGGGGAGCTCCTACAATGAGCAGTTCTTC. This translates into CASSRLGLAGGSSYNEQFF.

V usage is TRBV29-1 and J usage is TRBJ2-2, with 10 bases lining up with TRBD2. Per the germline V gene, CDR1 is SQVTM and CDR2 is ANQGSEA. CDR3 length equals 15 residues. V was pared by 4 bases and J by 6 bases, with 8 bases of the junction left unmatched. Here the CDR3 reads CSVVPSGSVPGELFF. The CDR3, as DNA: TGCAGCGTTGTTCCTAGCGGGAGCGTCCCCGGGGAGCTGTTTTTT.

The V gene is TRBV3-1, the J gene TRBJ2-7, with TRBD2 as a possible D gene (5 bases). V lost 0 bases and J 0 bases, leaving 15 bases between the germline ends. CDR3 length: 17 amino acids. The germline CDR1 and CDR2 sequences are LGHDT and YNNKEL (reference sequence). The CDR3 loop reads CASSQEGWTLSSYEQYF. The CDR3 bases are TGTGCCAGCAGCCAAGAGGGATGGACTTTATCCTCCTACGAGCAGTACTTC.

The rearrangement uses TRBV20-1 and TRBJ1-1; the D is unclear. CDR3 length: 12 amino acids. Germline V gene data show CDR1 as DFQATT and CDR2 as SNEGSKA (reference sequence). Trimming removed 6 bases from V and 1 base from J, with 9 bases in between. The CDR3 DNA sequence: TGCAGTGCAGAGCCGGAGAACACTGAAGCTTTCTTT. Encoded protein: CSAEPENTEAFF.

The rearrangement uses TRBV2 and TRBJ2-2; D may be TRBD2 (5 bases). V was shortened by 4 bases and J by 0 bases, with 6 bases between the two germline ends. CDR1 and CDR2 from the germline V gene are SNHLY and FYNNEI. The CDR3 runs to 14 residues. CDR3 sequence: CASSGRTNTGELFF. The DNA for the CDR3 is TGTGCCAGCAGTGGGAGGACGAACACCGGGGAGCTGTTTTTT. Looking up the rest from reference TRBV2 and TRBJ2-2 gives the full variable domain: EPEVTQTPSHQVTQMGQEVILRCVPISNHLYFYWYRQILGQKVEFLVSFYNNEISEKSEIFDDQFSVERPDGSNFTLKIRSTKLEDSAMYFCASSGRTNTGELFFGEGSRLTVL.

V usage is TRBV5-1 and J usage is TRBJ1-1; possibly TRBD1 for D (6 bases). The CDR3 length is 15 residues. Germline V gives CDR1 SGHRS, CDR2 YFSETQ. V lost 4 bases to trimming and J lost 1 base, with 14 bases between them. CDR3 amino acids: CASSTWTAENTEAFF. The CDR3 nucleotides read TGCGCCAGCAGCACTTGGACAGCCGAGAACACTGAAGCTTTCTTT. The full variable domain, its missing parts supplied by reference TRBV5-1 and TRBJ1-1, is KAGVTQTPRYLIKTRGQQVTLSCSPISGHRSVSWYQQTPGQGLQFLFEYFSETQRNKGNFPGRFSGRQFSNSRSEMNVSTLELGDSALYLCASSTWTAENTEAFFGQGTRLTVV.